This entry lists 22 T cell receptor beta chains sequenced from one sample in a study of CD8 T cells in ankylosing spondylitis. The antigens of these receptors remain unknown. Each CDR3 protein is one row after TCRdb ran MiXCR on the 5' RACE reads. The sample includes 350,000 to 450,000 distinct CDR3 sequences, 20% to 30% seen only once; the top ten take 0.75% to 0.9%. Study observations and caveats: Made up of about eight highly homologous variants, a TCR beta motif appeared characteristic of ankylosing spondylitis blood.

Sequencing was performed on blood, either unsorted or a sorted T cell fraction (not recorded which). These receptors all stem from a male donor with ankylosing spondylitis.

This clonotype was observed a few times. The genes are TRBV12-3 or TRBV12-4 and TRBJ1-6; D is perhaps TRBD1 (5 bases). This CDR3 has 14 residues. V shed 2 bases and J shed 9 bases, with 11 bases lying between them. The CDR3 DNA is TGTGCCAGCAGTTTAAGGGGAAAAGGTTCACCCCTCCACTTT. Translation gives CASSLRGKGSPLHF.

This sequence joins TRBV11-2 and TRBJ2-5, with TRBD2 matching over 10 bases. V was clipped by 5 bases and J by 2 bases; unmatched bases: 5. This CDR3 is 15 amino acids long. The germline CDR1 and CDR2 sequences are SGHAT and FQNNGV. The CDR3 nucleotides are TGTGCCAGCAGCCAGGGACTAGCGTGGCAAGAGACCCAGTACTTC. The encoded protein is CASSQGLAWQETQYF.

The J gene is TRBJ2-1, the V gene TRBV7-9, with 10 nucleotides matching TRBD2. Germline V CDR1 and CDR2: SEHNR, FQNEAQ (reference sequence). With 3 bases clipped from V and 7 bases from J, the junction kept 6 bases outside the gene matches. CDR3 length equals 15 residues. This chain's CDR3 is CASSFGLADVNEQFF. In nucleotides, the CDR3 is TGTGCCAGCAGCTTCGGACTAGCGGACGTTAATGAGCAGTTCTTC.

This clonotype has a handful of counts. CDR3 region: CATMTGAGSYSGNTIYF. CDR3 in DNA: TGTGCCACGATGACAGGGGCCGGCAGTTACTCTGGAAACACCATATATTTT. The rearrangement uses TRBV10-3 and TRBJ1-3, with 8 bases aligning to TRBD1. Germline V CDR1 and CDR2: ENHRY, SYGVKD. This CDR3 has 17 amino acids. V gave up 10 bases and J gave up 0 bases; unmatched junction bases: 14.

CDR3 nucleotide sequence: TGTGCCAGCAGTTTAGATGGAGTTTATGGCTACACCTTC. Translated, it gives CASSLDGVYGYTF. The chain is built from TRBV12-3 or TRBV12-4 and TRBJ1-2; D gene unclear. V was pared by 1 base and J by 5 bases, with 8 bases between. The CDR3 is 13 residues long.

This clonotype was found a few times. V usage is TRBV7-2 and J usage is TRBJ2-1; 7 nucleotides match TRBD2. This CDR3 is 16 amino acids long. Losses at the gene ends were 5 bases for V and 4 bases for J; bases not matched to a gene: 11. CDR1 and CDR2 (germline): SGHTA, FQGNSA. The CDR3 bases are TGTGCCAGCAGCCGGAGCGGGGCGGGACTATACAATGAGCAGTTCTTC. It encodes CASSRSGAGLYNEQFF.

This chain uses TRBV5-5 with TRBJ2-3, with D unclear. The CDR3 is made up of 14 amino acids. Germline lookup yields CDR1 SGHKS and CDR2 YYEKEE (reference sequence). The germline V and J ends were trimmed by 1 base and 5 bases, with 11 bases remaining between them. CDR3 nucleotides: TGTGCCAGCAGCTTGAGGCTAGGGTTAGATACGCAGTATTTT. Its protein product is CASSLRLGLDTQYF.

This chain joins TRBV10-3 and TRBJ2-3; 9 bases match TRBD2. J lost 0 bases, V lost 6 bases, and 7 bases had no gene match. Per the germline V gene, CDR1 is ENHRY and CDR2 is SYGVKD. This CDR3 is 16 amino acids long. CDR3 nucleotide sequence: TGTGCCATCAGCTTAGGACTAGCGTCTAGCACAGATACGCAGTATTTT. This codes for CAISLGLASSTDTQYF.

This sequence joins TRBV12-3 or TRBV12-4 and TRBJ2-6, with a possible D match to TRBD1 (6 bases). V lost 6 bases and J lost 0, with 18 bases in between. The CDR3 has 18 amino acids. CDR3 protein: CASSRNDRSYSGANVLTF. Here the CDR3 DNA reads TGTGCCAGCAGCCGTAACGACAGGAGCTACTCTGGGGCCAACGTCCTGACTTTC.

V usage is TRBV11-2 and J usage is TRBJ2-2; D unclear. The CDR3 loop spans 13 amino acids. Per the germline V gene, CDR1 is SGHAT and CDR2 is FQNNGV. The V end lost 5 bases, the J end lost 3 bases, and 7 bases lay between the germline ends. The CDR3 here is CASSIVYTGELFF. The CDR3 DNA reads TGTGCCAGCAGCATAGTATACACCGGGGAGCTGTTTTTT.

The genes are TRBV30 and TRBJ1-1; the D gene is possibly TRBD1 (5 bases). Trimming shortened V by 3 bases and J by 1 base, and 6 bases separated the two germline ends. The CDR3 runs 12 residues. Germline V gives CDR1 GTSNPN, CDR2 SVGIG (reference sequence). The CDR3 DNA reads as TGTGCCTGGAGGACAGCGAACACTGAAGCTTTCTTT. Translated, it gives CAWRTANTEAFF.

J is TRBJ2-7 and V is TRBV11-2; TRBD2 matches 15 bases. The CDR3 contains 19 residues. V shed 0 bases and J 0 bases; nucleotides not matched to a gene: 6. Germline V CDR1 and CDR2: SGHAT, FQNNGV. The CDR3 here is CASSLDQGLAGGLSYEQYF. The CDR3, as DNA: TGTGCCAGCAGCTTAGACCAGGGACTAGCGGGAGGCCTCTCCTACGAGCAGTACTTC.

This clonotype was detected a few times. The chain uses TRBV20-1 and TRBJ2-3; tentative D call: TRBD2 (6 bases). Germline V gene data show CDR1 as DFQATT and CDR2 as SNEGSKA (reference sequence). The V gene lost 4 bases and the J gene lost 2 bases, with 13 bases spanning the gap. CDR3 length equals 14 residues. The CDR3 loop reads CSAKEGRYTDTQYF. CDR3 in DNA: TGCAGTGCTAAGGAGGGGAGATACACAGATACGCAGTATTTT.

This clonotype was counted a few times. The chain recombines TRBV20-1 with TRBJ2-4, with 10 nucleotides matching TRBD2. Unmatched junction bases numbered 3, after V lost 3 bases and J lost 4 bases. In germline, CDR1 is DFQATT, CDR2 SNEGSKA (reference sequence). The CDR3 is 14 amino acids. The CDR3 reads CSASLAGVKNIQYF. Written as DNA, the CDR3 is TGCAGTGCTAGTCTAGCGGGAGTTAAAAACATTCAGTACTTC.

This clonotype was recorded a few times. As DNA, the CDR3 is TGCAGTGCTAGTGGCCTAGCGGGAGTTATCGGGGAGCTGTTTTTT. Protein product: CSASGLAGVIGELFF. This sequence joins TRBV20-1 and TRBJ2-2, with 10 positions matching TRBD2. J was trimmed by 7 bases and V by 3 bases; bases with no gene match: 8. CDR3 length: 15 amino acids. Germline assignment: CDR1 DFQATT and CDR2 SNEGSKA (reference sequence).

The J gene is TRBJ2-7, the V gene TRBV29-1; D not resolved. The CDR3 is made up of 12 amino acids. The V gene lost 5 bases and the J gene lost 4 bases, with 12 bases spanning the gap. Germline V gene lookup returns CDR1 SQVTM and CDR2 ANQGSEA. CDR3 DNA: TGCAGCGTTCGAGGTTGGGCATACGAGCAGTACTTC. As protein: CSVRGWAYEQYF.

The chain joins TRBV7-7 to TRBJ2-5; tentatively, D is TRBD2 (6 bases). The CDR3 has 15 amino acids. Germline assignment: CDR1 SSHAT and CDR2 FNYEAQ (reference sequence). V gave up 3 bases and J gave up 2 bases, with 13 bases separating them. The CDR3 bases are TGTGCCAGCAGCTTGACGGGAGTGGGGCAAGAGACCCAGTACTTC. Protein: CASSLTGVGQETQYF.

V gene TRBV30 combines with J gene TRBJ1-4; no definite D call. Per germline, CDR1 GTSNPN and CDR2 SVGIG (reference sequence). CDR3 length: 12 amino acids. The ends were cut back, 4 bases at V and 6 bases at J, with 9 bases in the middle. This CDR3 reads CAWNPGDEKLFF. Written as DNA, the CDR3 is TGTGCCTGGAACCCGGGAGATGAAAAACTGTTTTTT.

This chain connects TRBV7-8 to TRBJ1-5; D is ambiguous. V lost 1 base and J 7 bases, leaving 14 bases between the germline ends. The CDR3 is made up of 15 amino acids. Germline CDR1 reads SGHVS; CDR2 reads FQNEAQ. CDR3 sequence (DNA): TGTGCCAGCAGCTTAGAAGGAGCGGGCCGGCAGCCCCAGCATTTT. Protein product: CASSLEGAGRQPQHF.

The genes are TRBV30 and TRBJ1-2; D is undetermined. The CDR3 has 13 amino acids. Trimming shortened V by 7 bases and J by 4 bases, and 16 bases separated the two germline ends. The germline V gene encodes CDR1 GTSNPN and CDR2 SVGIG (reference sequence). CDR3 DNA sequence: TGTGCCTCGAGAGAGACGGGCCTCTATGGCTACACCTTC. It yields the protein CASRETGLYGYTF.

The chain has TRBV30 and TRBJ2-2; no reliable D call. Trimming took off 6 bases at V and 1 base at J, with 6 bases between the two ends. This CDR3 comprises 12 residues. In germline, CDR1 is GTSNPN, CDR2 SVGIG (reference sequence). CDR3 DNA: TGTGCCTGTACGGGGAACACCGGGGAGCTGTTTTTT. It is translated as CACTGNTGELFF.

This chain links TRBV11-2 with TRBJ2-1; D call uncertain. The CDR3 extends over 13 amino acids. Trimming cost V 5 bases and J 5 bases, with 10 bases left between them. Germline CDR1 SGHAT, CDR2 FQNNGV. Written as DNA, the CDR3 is TGTGCCAGCAGCATAAGACGGGACAATGAGCAGTTCTTC. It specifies CASSIRRDNEQFF. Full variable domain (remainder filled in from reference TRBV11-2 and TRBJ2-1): EAGVAQSPRYKIIEKRQSVAFWCNPISGHATLYWYQQILGQGPKLLIQFQNNGVVDDSQLPKDRFSAERLKGVDSTLKIQPAKLEDSAVYLCASSIRRDNEQFFGPGTRLTVL.